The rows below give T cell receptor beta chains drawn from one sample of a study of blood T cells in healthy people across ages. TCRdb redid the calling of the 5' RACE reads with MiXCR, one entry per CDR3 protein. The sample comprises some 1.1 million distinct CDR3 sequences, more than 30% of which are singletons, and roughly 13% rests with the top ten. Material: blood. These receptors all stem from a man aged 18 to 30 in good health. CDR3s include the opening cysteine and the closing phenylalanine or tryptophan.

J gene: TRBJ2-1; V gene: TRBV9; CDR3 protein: CASSVGSQGGAPYNEQFF
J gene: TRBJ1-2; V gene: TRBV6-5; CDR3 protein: CASSYSMDEKSDYGYTF
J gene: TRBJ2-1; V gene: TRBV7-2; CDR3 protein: CASRRQGASYNEQFF
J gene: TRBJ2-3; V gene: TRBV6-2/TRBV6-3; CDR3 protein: CASTPSWGFSTDTQYF
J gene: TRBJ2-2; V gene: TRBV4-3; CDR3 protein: CASSQERGAGGTGELFF
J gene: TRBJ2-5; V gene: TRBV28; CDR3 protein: CASSFGGSETQYF
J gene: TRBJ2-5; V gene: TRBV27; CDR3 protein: CASSPGDRRQETQYF
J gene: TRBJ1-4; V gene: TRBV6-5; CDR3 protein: CASSKGTAQEKLFF
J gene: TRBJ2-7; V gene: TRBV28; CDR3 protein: CASSSSWGQGLSYEQYF
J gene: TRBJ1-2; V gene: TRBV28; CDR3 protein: CASSDGQIYGYTF
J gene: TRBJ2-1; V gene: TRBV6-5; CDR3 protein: CASSSGGEQFF
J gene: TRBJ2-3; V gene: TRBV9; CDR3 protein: CASSVDVFTDTQYF
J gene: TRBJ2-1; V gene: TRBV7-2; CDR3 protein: CASSLAGTGKAWGNEQFF
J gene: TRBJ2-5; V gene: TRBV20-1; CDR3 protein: CSASLRPETQYF
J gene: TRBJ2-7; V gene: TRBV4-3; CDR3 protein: CASSQELGSDHSYEQYF
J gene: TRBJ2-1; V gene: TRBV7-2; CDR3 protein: CASSLVAGREQFF
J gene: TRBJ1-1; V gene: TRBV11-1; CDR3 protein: CASSPRGVLAAEAFF
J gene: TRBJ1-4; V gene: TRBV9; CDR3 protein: CASSVSGSGDEKLFF
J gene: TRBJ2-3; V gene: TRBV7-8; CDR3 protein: CASSGRASSDTQYF
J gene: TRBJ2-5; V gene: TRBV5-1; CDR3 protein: CASSLVGSRSQETQYF
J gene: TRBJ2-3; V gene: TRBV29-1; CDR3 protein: CSVAGQHTDTQYF
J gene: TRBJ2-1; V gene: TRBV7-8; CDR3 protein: CASSSGRISYNEQFF
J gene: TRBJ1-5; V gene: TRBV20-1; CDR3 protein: CSARIGTGSILPQHF
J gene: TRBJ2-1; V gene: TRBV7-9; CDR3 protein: CASSPIGGNYNEQFF
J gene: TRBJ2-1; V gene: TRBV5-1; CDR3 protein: CASSWTVGAYNEQFF
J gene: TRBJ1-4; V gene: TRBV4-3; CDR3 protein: CASSPRDGNEKLFF
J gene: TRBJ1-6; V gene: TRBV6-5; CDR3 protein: CASSYGTYNSPLHF
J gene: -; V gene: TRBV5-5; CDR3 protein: CASSSDDRGMETQYF
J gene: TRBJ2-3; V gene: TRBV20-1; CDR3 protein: CSATKTGGDPDTQYF
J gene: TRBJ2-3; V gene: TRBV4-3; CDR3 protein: CASSQVELAGADTQYF
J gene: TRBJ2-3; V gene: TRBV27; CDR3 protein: CASSLNRVDTQYF
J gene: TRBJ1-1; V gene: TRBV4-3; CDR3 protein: CASSQEFGDTGRTEAFF
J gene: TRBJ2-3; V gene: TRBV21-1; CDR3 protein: CASSKAADGGADTQYF